These 5 T cell receptor beta chains came from one sample sequenced in a study of OX40 agonist ivuxolimab in advanced cancers. The table came from immunoSEQ multiplex PCR; TCRdb's copy has only in-frame clones and leaves some out. Of around 39,000 clones listed, nearly 80% are singletons. The sample was CD4+ or CD8+ T cells sorted from blood, taken in a trial of the OX40 agonist ivuxolimab. The source of these receptors is an adult with an advanced solid tumor such as melanoma, head and neck, liver or kidney cancer.

The J gene is TRBJ1-3, the V gene TRBV18; 8 bases are shared with TRBD1. Germline V gene lookup returns CDR1 KGHSH and CDR2 LQKENI. CDR3 length: 14 residues. V lost 6 bases to trimming and J lost 4 bases; unmatched junction nucleotides: 5. CDR3 residues: CASSSDRAGNTIYF. CDR3 nucleotides: TGTGCCAGCTCGTCGGACAGGGCAGGAAACACCATATATTTT.

This sequence joins TRBV11-1 and TRBJ2-1; D unclear. Per the germline V gene, CDR1 is SGHAT and CDR2 is FQDESV (reference sequence). The CDR3 loop spans 13 amino acids. The ends were cut back, 1 base at V and 6 bases at J, with 7 bases in the middle. The CDR3 region is CASSLVRLNEQFF. The CDR3 DNA reads TGTGCCAGCAGCTTAGTTAGACTCAATGAGCAGTTCTTC.

The CDR3 nucleotides read TGTGCCAGCAGCCAGGCCGGGACAGGAAAGAAAGAGACCCAGTACTTC. Protein: CASSQAGTGKKETQYF. The chain uses TRBV4-2 and TRBJ2-5, with 8 bases identical to TRBD1. The ends lost 3 bases at V and 3 bases at J; junction bases unmatched: 9. Germline V lookup: CDR1 LGHNA, CDR2 YNFKEQ. CDR3 length: 16 amino acids.

The chain has TRBV21-1 and TRBJ1-2. TRBV21-1 is a listed pseudogene. The CDR3 consists of 16 residues. DNA of the CDR3: TGTGCCAGCAACAAATTGGAGACAGAGGAGGTGTTGGGCTACACCTTC. Encoded protein: CASNKLETEEVLGYTF.

The J gene is TRBJ2-7, the V gene TRBV11-2; D remains unclear. CDR1 and CDR2 (germline): SGHAT, FQNNGV. The CDR3 has 15 residues. The V end was cut by 0 bases, the J end by 0 bases, with 9 bases between. The CDR3 DNA reads TGTGCCAGCAGCTTAGATTTGGGCACCTCCTACGAGCAGTACTTC. It codes for CASSLDLGTSYEQYF.